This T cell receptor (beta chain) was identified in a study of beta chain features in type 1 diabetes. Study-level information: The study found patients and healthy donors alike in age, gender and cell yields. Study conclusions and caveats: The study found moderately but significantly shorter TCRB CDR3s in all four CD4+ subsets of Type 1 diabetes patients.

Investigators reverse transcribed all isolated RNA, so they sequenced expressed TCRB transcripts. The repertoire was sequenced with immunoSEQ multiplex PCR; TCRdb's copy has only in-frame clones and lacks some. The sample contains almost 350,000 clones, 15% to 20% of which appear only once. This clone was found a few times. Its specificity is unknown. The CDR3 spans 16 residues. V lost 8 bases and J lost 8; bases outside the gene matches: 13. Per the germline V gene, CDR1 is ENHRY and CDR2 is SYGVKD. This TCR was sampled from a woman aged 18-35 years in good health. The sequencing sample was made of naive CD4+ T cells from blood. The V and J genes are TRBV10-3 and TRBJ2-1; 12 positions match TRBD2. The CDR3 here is CAIDPGLAGGRHEQFF. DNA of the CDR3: TGTGCCATCGACCCGGGGCTAGCGGGGGGGAGACATGAGCAGTTCTTC.